Described below is a single T cell receptor (beta chain) sequence and its context. What it binds is unknown. The sample originates from a study of CD8 T cells in ankylosing spondylitis. Study findings and constraints: A subset of motif variants has previously been described in the synovial fluid and blood of reactive arthritis. For ankylosing spondylitis blood, a TCR beta motif of 7 or 8 highly homologous variants appeared characteristic. Relatively scarce in peripheral blood, disease-linked clones were CD8+.

CDR1 and CDR2 (germline): LNHDA, SQIVND (reference sequence). The CDR3 totals 15 residues. The ends were cut back, 8 bases at V and 2 bases at J, with 17 bases in the middle. TCR beta libraries were made by quantitative 5'-RACE with molecular barcodes. TCRdb ran MiXCR on the 5' RACE reads and lists one entry per CDR3 protein. The table shows roughly 440,000 distinct CDR3 sequences, with 17% occurring only once. The clonotype was recovered from a male donor with ankylosing spondylitis. This chain connects TRBV19 to TRBJ2-3, with D perhaps TRBD2 (5 bases). Sequenced input: blood, either unsorted or a sorted T cell fraction (not recorded which). The CDR3: CASSEATTNTDTQYF. DNA of the CDR3: TGTGCCAGTTCTGAAGCGACGACTAACACAGATACGCAGTATTTT.